This entry lists 27 T cell receptor beta chains sequenced from one sample in a study of blood T cells in healthy people across ages. It was with a sample-barcoded 5' primer and a J-beta primer mix that a second PCR of about 6 to 12 cycles was run. TCRdb re-called the 5' RACE reads through MiXCR, storing one row per CDR3 protein. The sample lists about 780,000 distinct CDR3 sequences, about half seen once, with roughly 20% in the top ten. Material: blood. The receptors derive from a man aged 80 or over in good health.

The chain links TRBV5-5 to TRBJ2-7; D is ambiguous. The CDR3 consists of 15 residues. Germline CDR1 SGHKS, CDR2 YYEKEE (reference sequence). Between the trimmed V and J ends, which lost 0 bases and 3 bases, there was a span of 13 bases. The CDR3 DNA is TGTGCCAGCAGCTTGGCCCCTGGCAGAAACTACGAGCAGTACTTC. Translated: CASSLAPGRNYEQYF. Looking up the rest from reference TRBV5-5 and TRBJ2-7 gives the full variable domain: DAGVTQSPTHLIKTRGQQVTLRCSPISGHKSVSWYQQVLGQGPQFIFQYYEKEERGRGNFPDRFSARQFPNYSSELNVNALLLGDSALYLCASSLAPGRNYEQYFGPGTRLTVT.

The chain recombines TRBV5-5 with TRBJ2-7, with D tentatively TRBD1 (6 bases). Germline V gene lookup returns CDR1 SGHKS and CDR2 YYEKEE (reference sequence). V gave up 2 bases and J gave up 4 bases, with 10 bases separating them. This CDR3 comprises 13 residues. The CDR3 loop reads CASSFQQGYEQYF. Written as DNA, the CDR3 is TGTGCCAGCAGCTTCCAACAGGGATACGAGCAGTACTTC.

About this clonotype: This sequence may be a read error, since a much larger clone differs from it by one base. The V call is TRBV29-1, the J call TRBJ2-1; 7 nucleotides line up with TRBD2. CDR3 length: 13 residues. After removal of 4 bases from V and 6 bases from J, the junction contained 6 bases not matched to a gene. Germline CDR1 SQVTM, CDR2 ANQGSEA. The CDR3 is CSVAAGDFNEQFF. The CDR3 DNA is TGCAGCGTTGCGGCGGGAGACTTCAATGAGCAGTTCTTC.

This sequence joins TRBV7-9 and TRBJ1-5; D call uncertain. The CDR3 covers 13 residues. CDR1 and CDR2 from the germline V gene are SEHNR and FQNEAQ (reference sequence). The V gene lost 5 bases and the J gene lost 5 bases, with 10 bases spanning the gap. The CDR3 bases are TGTGCCAGCAGCCTGGACGGCTATCAGCCCCAGCATTTT. Protein: CASSLDGYQPQHF.

This chain joins TRBV9 and TRBJ2-5; TRBD2 matches 8 bases. The CDR3 has 15 residues. The germline V gene has CDR1 SGDLS and CDR2 YYNGEE. V was clipped by 6 bases and J by 5 bases; unmatched bases: 12. DNA for the CDR3: TGTGCCAGCAACCCGAGCGGGAGTGGGACTGAGACCCAGTACTTC. Its translation is CASNPSGSGTETQYF.

The genes are TRBV20-1 and TRBJ2-2; TRBD2 matches 9 bases. Germline V lookup: CDR1 DFQATT, CDR2 SNEGSKA (reference sequence). V lost 3 bases to trimming and J lost 0 bases; unmatched junction nucleotides: 5. The CDR3 runs 16 residues. CDR3 residues: CSARASGDTNTGELFF. In nucleotides, the CDR3 is TGCAGTGCTAGGGCTAGCGGGGACACGAACACCGGGGAGCTGTTTTTT.

This rearrangement joins TRBV5-1 to TRBJ2-7; D perhaps matches TRBD2 (6 bases). The last part of the DNA fits TRBJ2-5 better; the J call may be wrong. Per the germline V gene, CDR1 is SGHRS and CDR2 is YFSETQ. This CDR3 has 15 amino acids. CDR3 loop: CASSGGLGTLETQYF. The CDR3 nucleotides read TGCGCCAGCAGCGGGGGACTGGGGACCCTAGAGACCCAGTACTTC.

This clonotype came up many times. The rearrangement links TRBV20-1 to TRBJ2-7, with 13 nucleotides matching TRBD2. Germline V CDR1 and CDR2: DFQATT, SNEGSKA (reference sequence). This CDR3 has 15 residues. The J segment lost 6 bases and the V segment lost 4 bases, leaving 9 bases of the junction unmatched. CDR3 amino acids: CSATRLAGGPGEQYF. DNA for the CDR3: TGCAGTGCTACCCGACTAGCGGGAGGCCCGGGCGAGCAGTACTTC.

This chain joins TRBV11-3 and TRBJ2-1; 7 nucleotides line up with TRBD1. Germline trimming cut 5 bases from V and 10 bases from J; bases unmatched to any gene: 5. Germline values: CDR1 SGHNT, CDR2 YENEEA. The CDR3 has 12 amino acids. The CDR3 sequence is CASSPGGREQFF. The CDR3 DNA follows: TGTGCCAGCAGCCCAGGGGGTAGGGAGCAGTTCTTC. Using reference TRBV11-3 and TRBJ2-1 for the parts outside the CDR3, the full variable domain is EAGVVQSPRYKIIEKKQPVAFWCNPISGHNTLYWYLQNLGQGPELLIRYENEEAVDDSQLPKDRFSAERLKGVDSTLKIQPAELGDSAVYLCASSPGGREQFFGPGTRLTVL.

The chain recombines TRBV6-1 with TRBJ2-7, with D possibly TRBD1 on 5 matching bases. V dropped 3 bases and J dropped 2 bases, with 11 bases sitting between them. The CDR3 consists of 14 residues. Germline lookup yields CDR1 MNHNS and CDR2 SASEGT. The CDR3 sequence is CASSDNRQAYEQYF. CDR3 bases: TGTGCCAGCAGTGACAACAGGCAAGCCTACGAGCAGTACTTC.

This clonotype came up a few times. This chain joins TRBV4-1 and TRBJ2-4; TRBD2 matches 7 bases. The DNA matches TRBJ2-7 better at its end, which makes the J call doubtful. The CDR3 consists of 15 residues. Per the germline V gene, CDR1 is MGHRA and CDR2 is YSYEKL. CDR3 bases: TGCGCCAGCAGCCCCCAGGGAGCGGGGACCTACGAGCAGTACTTC. Protein product: CASSPQGAGTYEQYF.

This clonotype was detected only a few times. This chain uses TRBV4-2 with TRBJ2-3; 13 bases align to TRBD2. V shed 4 bases, J shed 7 bases, and the junction held 8 bases outside the gene matches. Germline assignment: CDR1 LGHNA and CDR2 YNFKEQ. CDR3 length: 16 amino acids. The CDR3 spells CASSLRTSGSSNTQYF. CDR3 DNA: TGTGCCAGCAGCCTGAGGACTAGCGGGAGTAGTAATACGCAGTATTTT.

About this clonotype itself: This may be a read error, as it is one base from a much larger clone. The rearrangement uses TRBV20-1 and TRBJ2-1; weak D call: TRBD2 (6 bases). The J call may be faulty, since TRBJ2-7 better matches the DNA end. The CDR3 is 13 residues long. Germline assignment: CDR1 DFQATT and CDR2 SNEGSKA (reference sequence). The CDR3 spells CSASGGRTNEQYF. Here the CDR3 DNA reads TGCAGTGCTAGTGGGGGGAGGACCAATGAGCAGTACTTC.

This clonotype was detected once. The rearrangement joins TRBV3-1 to TRBJ1-4; perhaps TRBD1 as D (6 bases). Per germline, CDR1 LGHDT and CDR2 YNNKEL (reference sequence). The V end was cut by 4 bases, the J end by 15 bases, with 21 bases between. This CDR3 contains 14 residues. CDR3 bases: TGTGCCAGCAGCCCCGCCCTGGACAGATCCGGAATGTTTTTT. Amino acids: CASSPALDRSGMFF.

This clonotype showed up just a few times. The CDR3 sequence is CASSSAGQGVYNEQFF. CDR3 nucleotide sequence: TGTGCCAGCAGTTCTGCGGGACAGGGGGTTTACAATGAGCAGTTCTTC. The rearrangement links TRBV27 to TRBJ2-1; 11 bases line up with TRBD1. Per germline, CDR1 MNHEY and CDR2 SMNVEV (reference sequence). The CDR3 is 16 amino acids. The V gene end was trimmed by 4 bases and the J gene end by 4 bases; junction bases not matched to a gene: 6.

This clonotype has a handful of counts. The chain couples TRBV7-3 to TRBJ2-1, with 7 bases matching TRBD2. Germline V gene data show CDR1 as SGHTA and CDR2 as FQGTGA. The CDR3 extends over 18 amino acids. J was trimmed by 2 bases and V by 4 bases; bases with no gene match: 14. DNA of the CDR3: TGTGCCAGCAGCTCTGATGTTGCGGGAGAGGGAGCCTACAATGAGCAGTTCTTC. This translates into CASSSDVAGEGAYNEQFF.

The chain recombines TRBV7-2 with TRBJ1-1, with D maybe TRBD1 (5 bases). Germline lookup yields CDR1 SGHTA and CDR2 FQGNSA. The ends were cut back, 2 bases at V and 4 bases at J, with 14 bases in the middle. CDR3 length: 15 residues. Written as DNA, the CDR3 is TGTGCCAGCAGCTTAATACAATCAGGGAGCACTGAAGCTTTCTTT. Translating gives CASSLIQSGSTEAFF.

This sequence joins TRBV9 and TRBJ2-5; no firm D call. The J call may not be correct, given that the DNA end is closer to TRBJ2-7. The CDR3 covers 14 residues. The germline V gene encodes CDR1 SGDLS and CDR2 YYNGEE. The DNA of the CDR3 is TGTGCCAGCAGCGTAGATCCTAGACTGGACGAGCAGTACTTC. Translated, it gives CASSVDPRLDEQYF.

The count of this clonotype is one. This chain links TRBV20-1 with TRBJ1-1; D is uncertain. The CDR3 contains 12 residues. The V end lost 0 bases, the J end lost 4 bases, and 6 bases lay between the germline ends. The germline CDR1 and CDR2 sequences are DFQATT and SNEGSKA (reference sequence). The CDR3 protein is CSARDVGTEAFF. The CDR3 nucleotides read TGCAGTGCTAGAGATGTGGGCACTGAAGCTTTCTTT.

Notes on this clonotype: This may be a read error: a much more frequent sequence differs by one nucleotide. This chain connects TRBV7-2 to TRBJ2-5; D is possibly TRBD2 (6 bases). V lost 6 bases to trimming and J lost 4 bases, with 12 bases between them. CDR1 and CDR2 (germline): SGHTA, FQGNSA. This CDR3 region has 13 residues. CDR3 residues: CASSWGLRETQYF. The CDR3 bases are TGTGCCAGCAGTTGGGGACTGCGAGAGACCCAGTACTTC.

The chain combines TRBV7-9 with TRBJ1-6; no clear D gene. There are 13 residues in the CDR3. Trimming removed 6 bases at V and 5 bases at J, with 8 bases between. Germline-derived CDR1 and CDR2 are SEHNR and FQNEAQ (reference sequence). The CDR3 loop is CASRDLNNSPLHF. CDR3 nucleotide sequence: TGTGCCAGCAGGGATTTAAATAATTCACCCCTCCACTTT.

This clonotype was counted only a few times. V and J are TRBV4-2 and TRBJ2-6, with TRBD2 matching 7 bases. The CDR3 has 17 residues. Germline lookup yields CDR1 LGHNA and CDR2 YNFKEQ. The J segment lost 0 bases and the V segment lost 1 base, leaving 3 bases of the junction unmatched. The CDR3 is CASSQVAGPSGANVLTF. DNA for the CDR3: TGTGCCAGCAGCCAAGTAGCGGGTCCCTCTGGGGCCAACGTCCTGACTTTC.

This clonotype was counted between two and nine times. The chain is built from TRBV20-1 and TRBJ2-5; D ambiguous. Per the germline V gene, CDR1 is DFQATT and CDR2 is SNEGSKA (reference sequence). This CDR3 region has 11 residues. V lost 4 bases, J lost 11 bases, and 14 bases lay in between. This chain's CDR3 is CSANRRTEQYF. DNA of the CDR3: TGCAGTGCTAATCGGCGAACTGAGCAGTACTTC.

The gene calls are TRBV7-2 and TRBJ2-2; no reliable D call. Germline V gives CDR1 SGHTA, CDR2 FQGNSA. The CDR3 is 12 residues long. Trimming took 1 base from V and 8 from J, leaving 5 bases between them. Written as DNA, the CDR3 is TGTGCCAGCAGCTTAGAGTGGGGGGAGCTGTTTTTT. This gives the protein CASSLEWGELFF.

CDR3 DNA sequence: TGCAGCGTTGAGGGACAGGGGATGACAGAGCAGTTCTTC. This encodes CSVEGQGMTEQFF. The chain links TRBV29-1 to TRBJ2-1; 10 nucleotides line up with TRBD1. Trimming cost V 3 bases and J 10 bases; bases outside gene matches: 6. This CDR3 spans 13 amino acids. Germline V gene lookup returns CDR1 SQVTM and CDR2 ANQGSEA.

The rearrangement uses TRBV4-3 and TRBJ2-1; 15 nucleotides align to TRBD2. The length of the CDR3 is 16 residues. Unmatched junction bases numbered 2, after V lost 4 bases and J lost 4 bases. CDR1 is LGHNA, CDR2 YSLEER, per germline. The CDR3 loop is CASSRTSGGVYNEQFF. CDR3 in DNA: TGCGCCAGCAGCCGGACTAGCGGGGGGGTGTACAATGAGCAGTTCTTC.

This clonotype appeared a few times. V usage is TRBV29-1 and J usage is TRBJ1-1; 9 bases map to TRBD1. The CDR3 is 12 residues long. After removal of 7 bases from V and 7 bases from J, the junction contained 7 bases not matched to a gene. CDR1 is SQVTM and CDR2 is ANQGSEA in the germline V gene. The CDR3 bases are TGCAGCGCCTGGGACAGGGACCGTGAAGCTTTCTTT. Amino acids: CSAWDRDREAFF. Using reference TRBV29-1 and TRBJ1-1 for the parts outside the CDR3, the full variable domain is SAVISQKPSRDICQRGTSLTIQCQVDSQVTMMFWYRQQPGQSLTLIATANQGSEATYESGFVIDKFPISRPNLTFSTLTVSNMSPEDSSIYLCSAWDRDREAFFGQGTRLTVV.